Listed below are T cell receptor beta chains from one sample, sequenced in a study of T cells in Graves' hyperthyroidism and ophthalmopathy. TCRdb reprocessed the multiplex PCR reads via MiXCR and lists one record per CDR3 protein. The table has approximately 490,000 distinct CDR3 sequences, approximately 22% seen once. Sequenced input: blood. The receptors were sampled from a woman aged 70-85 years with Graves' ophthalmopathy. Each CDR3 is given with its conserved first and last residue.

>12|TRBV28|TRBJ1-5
CASSLALRAQHF
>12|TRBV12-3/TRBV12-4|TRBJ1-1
CASSHHGAEAFF
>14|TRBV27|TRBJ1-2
CASSALGSLVGYTF
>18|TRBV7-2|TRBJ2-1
CASSSKIFTSGKYNEQFF
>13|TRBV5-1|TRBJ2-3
CASRDREADTQYF
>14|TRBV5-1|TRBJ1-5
CASSSGEINQPQHF
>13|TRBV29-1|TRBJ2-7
CSVVDRGLREQYF
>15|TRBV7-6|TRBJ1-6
CASSGSDRKGSPLHF
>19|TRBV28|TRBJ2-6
CASKGQGAPGLSGANVLTF
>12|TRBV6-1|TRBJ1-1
CASSAYRDKAFF
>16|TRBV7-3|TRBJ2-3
CASSFPGLQTADTQYF
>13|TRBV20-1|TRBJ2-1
CSAPGPPYNEQFF
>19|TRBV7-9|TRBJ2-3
CASSQISSSGSILPDTQYF
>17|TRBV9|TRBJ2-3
CASSVTSGKTVTDTQYF
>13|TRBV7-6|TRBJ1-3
CASSRDIENTIYF
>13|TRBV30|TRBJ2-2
CAWSQGITGELFF
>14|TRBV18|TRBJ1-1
CASSLGQGATEAFF
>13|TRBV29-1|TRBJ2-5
CSVVRGAQETQYF
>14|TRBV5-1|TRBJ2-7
CASSSGQGPYEQYF
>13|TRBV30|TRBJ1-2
CAWSVGGLYGYTF
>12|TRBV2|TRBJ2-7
CASSELVFEQYF
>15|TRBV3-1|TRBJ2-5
CASSRSLAGSGTQYF
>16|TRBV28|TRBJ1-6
CASSSLPKPELSPLHF
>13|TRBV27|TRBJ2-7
CASSLIRSYEQYF
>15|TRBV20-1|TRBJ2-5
CSARDRRTGRGTQYF
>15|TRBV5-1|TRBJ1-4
CASSSGGLEGEKLFF
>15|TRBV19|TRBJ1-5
CASRAHGYSNQPQHF
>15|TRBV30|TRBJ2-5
CAWSVGGSRQETQYF
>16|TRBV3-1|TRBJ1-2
CASSQDIGLGQLGYTF
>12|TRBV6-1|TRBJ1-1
CASSGQGTEAFF
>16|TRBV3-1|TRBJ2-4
CASSQDSGLAKNIQYF
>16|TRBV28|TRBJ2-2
CASTIYRERRTGELFF
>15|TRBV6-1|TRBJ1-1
CASREKYREQSEAFF
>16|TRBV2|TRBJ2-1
CASSAWTSGSYNEQFF
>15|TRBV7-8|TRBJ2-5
CASSLVLGTQETQYF
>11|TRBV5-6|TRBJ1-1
CASSWGHVAFF
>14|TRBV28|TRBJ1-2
CASRRDVYGYGYTF
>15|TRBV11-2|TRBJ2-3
CASSLETGTTDTQYF
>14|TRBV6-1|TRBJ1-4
CASKNPGTNEKLFF
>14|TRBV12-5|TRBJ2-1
CAGGFGGIDNEQFF
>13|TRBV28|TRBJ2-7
CASSSPRAYEQYF
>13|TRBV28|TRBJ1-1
CAPGRPVDTEAFF
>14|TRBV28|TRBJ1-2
CASSSGTGRNGYTF
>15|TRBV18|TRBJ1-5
CASSRDRGLGQPQHF
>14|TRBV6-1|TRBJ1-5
CASSRGARNQPQHF
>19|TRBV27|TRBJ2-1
CASSPRTLRTLGSYNEQFF
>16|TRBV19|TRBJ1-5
CASSMATGTANQPQHF
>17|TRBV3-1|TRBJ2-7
CASSQLAGWIGSYEQYF
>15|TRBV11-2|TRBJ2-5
CASSLAGLAEETQYF
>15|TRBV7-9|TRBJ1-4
CASSLPGQGGEKLFF
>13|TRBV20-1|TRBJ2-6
CSASVVGANVLTF
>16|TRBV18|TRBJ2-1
CASSPVLAGGRDEQFF
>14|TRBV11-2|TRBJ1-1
CASSLDVASTEAFF
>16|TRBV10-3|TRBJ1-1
CAISDPGGIADTEAFF
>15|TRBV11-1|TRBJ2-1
CASSLGRAPYNEQFF
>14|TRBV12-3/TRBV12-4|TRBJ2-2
CASSLIGRTGELFF
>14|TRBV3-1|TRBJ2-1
CASSQVRGSNEQFF
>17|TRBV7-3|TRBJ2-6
CASSPLGRAAGANVLTF
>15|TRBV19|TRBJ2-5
CASSSPGGLQETQYF